This T cell receptor (beta chain) derives from a study of blood T cell repertoires in COVID-19. Across the study: Acute and convalescent COVID-19 samples came from the United States, Italy and Spain.

As handled by the study authors: From reference gene primer amplification, estimates of nucleated cell counts were derived. Profiling relied on immunoSEQ multiplex PCR, and the TCRdb table lists in-frame clones only, not all of them. The V and J calls and clone size were taken over from that table, and D and trimming were inferred from the DNA. The sample shows over 100,000 clones, roughly 80% of them seen only once. Germline V gives CDR1 SGHDN, CDR2 FVKESK. CDR3 length: 16 residues. The V end was cut by 0 bases, the J end by 5 bases, with 16 bases between. The chain employs TRBV14 and TRBJ1-1, with D unresolved. The clonotype comes from a human donor in a cohort sampled during active or convalescent COVID-19. Sequenced: peripheral blood. DNA for the CDR3: TGTGCCAGCAGCCAAGAAGGATCGCCGCCGGGAACTGAAGCTTTCTTT. Translation: CASSQEGSPPGTEAFF.